This entry features one TCR beta chain sequence. The sample originates from a study of blood T cell repertoires in COVID-19. Looking at the study overall: COVID-19 samples collected from the United States, Italy and Spain covered acute and convalescent phases. T cells, B-cell-depleted T cells, or PBMCs supplied cDNA or gDNA.

This CDR3 spans 14 amino acids. Trimming took off 3 bases at V and 5 bases at J, with 13 bases between the two ends. CDR1 and CDR2 from the germline V gene are SNHLY and FYNNEI. Sequencing used immunoSEQ multiplex PCR; TCRdb keeps in-frame clones, though not all of them. The top ten clones hold more than 9.5% of a sample with 70,000 or so clones, about 82% of them seen once. The sequencing input was peripheral blood. This receptor was identified in a human donor in a cohort sampled during active COVID-19. The chain recombines TRBV2 with TRBJ1-1; D unresolved. The CDR3 protein is CASSEVGARTEAFF. The CDR3 DNA reads as TGTGCCAGCAGTGAGGTGGGAGCCAGGACTGAAGCTTTCTTT.